A selection of T cell receptor beta chains follows, all from one sample in a study of shared clonotypes between healthy human individuals. Data came from immunoSEQ multiplex PCR; TCRdb stores just in-frame clones and leaves some out. The data contain fewer than 600,000 clones, roughly three quarters of them singletons. The sample consisted of PBMCs. The receptors stem from a woman between 40 and 55 years old in good health. Some clones in this sample may be carry-over from other donors' samples. Both conserved end residues are part of each CDR3. A D gene is named only where the DNA matches it firmly. A clone size is listed for some rows: how often the clone was seen (once, few, many), or a class if it is expanded.

>TRBV5-1|TRBD1|.|TRBJ1-2
TGCGCCAGCAGCCAAACAGGGGGATATGGCTACACCTTC
CASSQTGGYGYTF
>TRBV2|TRBD1|.|TRBJ1-5
TGTGCCAGCACTGGGGGGACAGGCAGTAGTCAGCCCCAGCATTTT
CASTGGTGSSQPQHF
>TRBV28|TRBD2|.|TRBJ2-1
TGTGCCAGCAGCTCGTTAGCGGGAGTGGCCCACAATGAGCAGTTCTTC
CASSSLAGVAHNEQFF
>TRBV19|.|once|TRBJ2-6
TGTGCCAGTAGAGGTGCAGGGTTAGTCACTGGGGCCAACGTCCTGACTTTC
CASRGAGLVTGANVLTF
>TRBV7-8|.|.|TRBJ1-2
TGTGCCAGCAGCCCGATGGGGAACAGTTTAAACTATGGCTACACCTTC
CASSPMGNSLNYGYTF
>TRBV7-8|TRBD2|.|TRBJ2-7
TGTGCCAGCAGCCCAAAGAGACTAGCCCCCTCCTACGAGCAGTACTTC
CASSPKRLAPSYEQYF
>TRBV13|TRBD2|.|TRBJ2-3
TGTGCCAGCAGCTTAGCTTACCTTTGGACTAGGGAGTTCACAGATACGCAGTATTTT
CASSLAYLWTREFTDTQYF
>TRBV27|.|few|TRBJ2-7
TGTGCCAGCGGGAGACAGGCCTCCTACGAGCAGTACTTC
CASGRQASYEQYF
>TRBV4-3|.|once|TRBJ1-1
TGCGCCAGCAGCCAAGAGCAGGGGCAGACTGAAGCTTTCTTT
CASSQEQGQTEAFF
>TRBV29-1|.|.|TRBJ1-4
TGCAGCGTTGAGGCGGCGGGGTCCGCGCGGTGGGCTAATGAAAAACTGTTTTTT
CSVEAAGSARWANEKLFF
>TRBV2|TRBD1|.|TRBJ1-4
TGTGCCAGCAGTGAAGGGCGACAGGGGAGATTACGCGAAAAACTGTTTTTT
CASSEGRQGRLREKLFF
>TRBV6-1|TRBD1|.|TRBJ2-7
TGTGCCAGCAGTGAAAGAGGGACAGGGTCCTACGAGCAGTACTTC
CASSERGTGSYEQYF
>TRBV19|TRBD1|once|TRBJ2-1
TGTGCCAGCAGAGAGACAGGGCTCAATGAGCAGTTCTTC
CASRETGLNEQFF
>TRBV23-1|.|few|TRBJ1-5
TGCGCCAGCAGTCAGGCAGGGGTGTACAATCAGCCCCAGCATTTT
CASSQAGVYNQPQHF
>TRBV15|.|.|TRBJ2-7
TGTGCCACCAGCAGAGACCGGACCGCCGCCTACGAGCAGTACTTC
CATSRDRTAAYEQYF
>TRBV29-1|.|.|TRBJ1-5
TGCAGCGTTGAGGGACCTAAGGGACAGCCCCAGCATTTT
CSVEGPKGQPQHF
>TRBV5-1|.|.|TRBJ1-2
TGCGCCAGCAGCTTGGCCCTAGGGGGAGCTAACTATGGCTACACCTTC
CASSLALGGANYGYTF
>TRBV5-1|.|many|TRBJ2-3
TGCGCCAGCAGCACGACGAAAGGGGCCACAGATACGCAGTATTTT
CASSTTKGATDTQYF
>TRBV30|TRBD1|.|TRBJ1-5
TGTGCCTGGAGTGTCGGACAGGGGAGGAAGCCCCAGCATTTT
CAWSVGQGRKPQHF
>TRBV28|TRBD1|.|TRBJ2-1
TGTGCCAGCAGTCTACCCGGGACAGGGGGCAATGAGCAGTTCTTC
CASSLPGTGGNEQFF
>TRBV27|TRBD2|.|TRBJ2-3
TGTGCCAGCAGTTTATCCCTTACTAGCGGTGACACAGATACGCAGTATTTT
CASSLSLTSGDTDTQYF
>TRBV18|.|.|TRBJ2-4
TGTGCCAGCTCACGCCCCGGAGGGGCAATAGCCAAAAACATTCAGTACTTC
CASSRPGGAIAKNIQYF
>TRBV29-1|.|many|TRBJ2-7
TGCAGCGTCAGGAAGGGGTACGAGCAGTACTTC
CSVRKGYEQYF
>TRBV30|TRBD2|.|TRBJ2-7
TGTGCCTGGAGTCGGGCTAGCGGCACCTACGAGCAGTACTTC
CAWSRASGTYEQYF
>TRBV5-1|TRBD2|.|TRBJ2-7
TGCGCCAGCAGCTTGGAGCTAGCGGGAGGAAGAGAGCAGTACTTC
CASSLELAGGREQYF
>TRBV11-2|TRBD2|few|TRBJ2-1
TGTGCCAGCAGCCAAGCGGCTAGCGGGAGTTTCCATGAGCAGTTCTTC
CASSQAASGSFHEQFF
>TRBV11-2|.|.|TRBJ1-1
TGTGCCAGCAGCTTATCAAGGGTCGCTGAAGCTTTCTTT
CASSLSRVAEAFF
>TRBV29-1|.|.|TRBJ1-2
TGCAGCGTTGATGGCGGGGGCTATGGCTACACCTTC
CSVDGGGYGYTF
>TRBV6-6|.|.|TRBJ1-1
TGTGCCAGCAACACGGGGCAGGAGTTGAACACTGAAGCTTTCTTT
CASNTGQELNTEAFF
>TRBV19|.|.|TRBJ1-5
TGTGCCAGTAGCCCCCTCGGCAATCAGCCCCAGCATTTT
CASSPLGNQPQHF
>TRBV28|TRBD1|few|TRBJ2-7
TGTGCCAGCAGGTCTCAGGGGGCGAGCGAGCAGTACTTC
CASRSQGASEQYF
>TRBV7-8|TRBD2|.|TRBJ2-7
TGTGCCAGCAGCTCCCAACTAGCGGGAGGATCCTACGAGCAGTACTTC
CASSSQLAGGSYEQYF
>TRBV28|TRBD1|.|TRBJ2-5
TGTGCCAGCAGTTTTATTGGACAGGGGCAAGAGACCCAGTACTTC
CASSFIGQGQETQYF
>TRBV18|.|.|TRBJ2-2
TGTGCCAGCTCACCACCGTTAGGTAACACCGGGGAGCTGTTTTTT
CASSPPLGNTGELFF
>TRBV2|.|.|TRBJ1-5
TGTGCCAGCAGGGCCGATACTAATCAGCCCCAGCATTTT
CASRADTNQPQHF
>TRBV18|.|.|TRBJ2-7
TGTGCCAGCTCACGAACAACGGGACCGCGGTTTTTGGAGCAGTACTTC
CASSRTTGPRFLEQYF
>TRBV19|.|.|TRBJ2-6
TGTGCCAGTAGTCAGGGTCCGTACTCTGGGGCCAACGTCCTGACTTTC
CASSQGPYSGANVLTF
>TRBV28|.|many|TRBJ1-4
TGTGCCAGCAGCCGTGCAGAAGTGTCTAATGAAAAACTGTTTTTT
CASSRAEVSNEKLFF
>TRBV11-2|.|.|TRBJ2-7
TGTGCCAGCAGCGCGGACGGCGTGGGAGTCTACGAGCAGTACTTC
CASSADGVGVYEQYF
>TRBV5-1|TRBD2|few|TRBJ2-7
TGCGCCAGCAGCTTGGTGCTAGCGGGATCGTACGAGCAGTACTTC
CASSLVLAGSYEQYF
>TRBV4-2|TRBD2|.|TRBJ2-5
TGTGCCAGCAGGGCTAGCGGGAGTGTTGAGACCCAGTACTTC
CASRASGSVETQYF
>TRBV4-2|.|.|TRBJ1-1
TGTGCCAGCAGCCAAGGCGCAGGGCCCTTCACTGAAGCTTTCTTT
CASSQGAGPFTEAFF
>TRBV7-2|TRBD1|.|TRBJ2-7
TGTGCCAGCAGCTTAATGGGACAGACCTACGAGCAGTACTTC
CASSLMGQTYEQYF
>TRBV30|.|.|TRBJ1-2
TGTGCCTGGAGTAGAAGGTGGGATGAACAGGGAGCTAACTATGGCTACACCTTC
CAWSRRWDEQGANYGYTF
>TRBV30|TRBD1|once|TRBJ1-1
TGTGCCTGGAGCGGACAGGGCCTAACTGAAGCTTTCTTT
CAWSGQGLTEAFF
>TRBV7-9|TRBD1|.|TRBJ1-1
TGTGCCAGCAGCCTAGGGGGACAGCAAGAAGCTTTCTTT
CASSLGGQQEAFF
>TRBV7-3|TRBD2|.|TRBJ2-1
TGTGCCAGCAGCTTAAGGGGCGGGAGTATCAATGAGCAGTTCTTC
CASSLRGGSINEQFF
>TRBV7-2|.|.|TRBJ2-5
TGTGCCAGCAGCTATAGGGCAATCACGGGCGAGACCCAGTACTTC
CASSYRAITGETQYF
>TRBV29-1|TRBD1|.|TRBJ1-4
TGCAGCGCCGAGACAGGGGTTAATGAAAAACTGTTTTTT
CSAETGVNEKLFF
>TRBV30|.|.|TRBJ1-1
TGTGCCTGGACCCCCAGGGGAGACACTGAAGCTTTCTTT
CAWTPRGDTEAFF
>TRBV9|.|.|TRBJ2-3
TGTGCCAGCAGCGTTAAGGGAAGCACAGATACGCAGTATTTT
CASSVKGSTDTQYF
>TRBV19|.|.|TRBJ2-7
TGTGCCAGTAGTATGGGGGACCGAGGCTACGAGCAGTACTTC
CASSMGDRGYEQYF
>TRBV25-1|.|.|TRBJ2-6
TGTGCCAGCAGTGAACCAGGGAGGTCCTCTGGGGCCAACGTCCTGACTTTC
CASSEPGRSSGANVLTF
>TRBV6-6|TRBD2|.|TRBJ2-7
TGTGCCAGCAGTCGAGGCGCGGGAGCGGGATACGAGCAGTACTTC
CASSRGAGAGYEQYF
>TRBV19|.|few|TRBJ1-1
TGTGCCAGTAGTAGCCTTTTGACTGAAGCTTTCTTT
CASSSLLTEAFF